This TCR beta chain was captured by sequencing in a study of monozygotic twins with cystic fibrosis. Study-wide background: With approximately 14 PCR cycles, barcoded libraries came from around 3 micrograms of fragmented DNA.

Concerning this clone: No antigen is known for it.

V lost 6 bases and J 1 base, leaving 18 bases between the germline ends. There are 16 residues in the CDR3. Germline V gene lookup returns CDR1 SEHNR and CDR2 FQNEAQ (reference sequence). Generated by immunoSEQ multiplex PCR, the TCRdb table keeps only in-frame clones and is missing some. The sample includes 30,000 to 40,000 clones, approximately 67% seen only once; the top ten take less than 0.9%. Study results and limitations: Monozygotic CF twin pairs shared significantly more nucleotide-identical clonotypes than unrelated CF individuals did. In 13 of 16 pairs, V gene usage was closest to the co-twin's. Age, concordance and disease severity did not associate with shared CDR3 numbers.

This clonotype originated in a girl aged 5-17 years with cystic fibrosis. Sequencing input: blood. The chain uses TRBV7-9 and TRBJ1-2; D might be TRBD1 (5 bases). The chain's CDR3 is CASSQSGDLNNYGYTF. The CDR3 nucleotides are TGTGCCAGCAGTCAATCCGGGGACCTCAATAACTATGGCTACACCTTC.